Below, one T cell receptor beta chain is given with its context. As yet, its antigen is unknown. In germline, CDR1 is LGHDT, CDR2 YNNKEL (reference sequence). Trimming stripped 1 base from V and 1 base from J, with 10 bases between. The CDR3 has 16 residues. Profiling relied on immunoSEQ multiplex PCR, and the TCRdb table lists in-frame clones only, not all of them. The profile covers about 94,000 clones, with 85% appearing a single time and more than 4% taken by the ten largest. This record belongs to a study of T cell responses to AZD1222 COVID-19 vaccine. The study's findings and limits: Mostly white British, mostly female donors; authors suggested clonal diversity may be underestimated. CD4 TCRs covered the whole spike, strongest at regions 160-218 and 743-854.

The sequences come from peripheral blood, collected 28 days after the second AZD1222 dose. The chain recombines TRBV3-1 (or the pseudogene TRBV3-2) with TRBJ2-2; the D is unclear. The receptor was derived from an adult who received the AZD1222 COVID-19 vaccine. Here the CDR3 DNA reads TGTGCCAGCAGCCAAGTGAGGACGAGGAACACCGGGGAGCTGTTTTTT. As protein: CASSQVRTRNTGELFF.